This TCR beta chain was documented in a study of patients and donors after allogeneic stem cell transplantation. Each CDR3 protein is one row after TCRdb ran MiXCR on the RT-PCR reads. The data contain 800,000 to 1,000,000 distinct CDR3 sequences, about a sixth of them singletons. V was clipped by 4 bases and J by 0 bases, with 13 bases between them. The CDR3 is made up of 15 amino acids. The V gene's germline CDR1 is ENHRY and CDR2 SYGVKD. The chain uses TRBV10-3 and TRBJ2-7, with no clear D. The sequence was obtained from a human donor who was either an allogeneic HSCT recipient or a stem cell or donor lymphocyte infusion donor (not recorded which). It is not recorded whose cells these are; they may come from a transplant donor. The sample was blood, either unsorted or a sorted T cell fraction (not recorded which). The chain's CDR3 is CAISGERRTSYEQYF. DNA for the CDR3: TGTGCCATCAGTGGGGAAAGAAGGACCTCCTACGAGCAGTACTTC.